A selection of T cell receptor beta chains follows, all from one sample in a study of CD8 T cells in ankylosing spondylitis. Using its own MiXCR run on the 5' RACE reads, TCRdb lists one record per CDR3 protein. Among about 450,000 distinct CDR3 sequences listed, 25% to 30% were seen once. Sequenced sample: blood, either unsorted or a sorted T cell fraction (not recorded which). These receptor sequences come from a male donor with ankylosing spondylitis. Both conserved end residues are part of each CDR3. The order of the fields is J gene, D gene, V gene, clone size, CDR3 protein, CDR3 DNA. D genes are given only for firm matches. Only part of the rows carry a size: once, few, many, or a class if the clone is expanded.

J: TRBJ2-4
D: -
V: TRBV11-3
size: -
CDR3: CASRATRRGWDKNIQYF
DNA: TGTGCCAGCAGGGCGACCCGCAGGGGTTGGGACAAAAACATTCAGTACTTC

J: TRBJ1-2
D: TRBD1
V: TRBV27
size: few
CDR3: CASSRRDSYGYTF
DNA: TGTGCCAGCAGTCGTCGGGACAGCTATGGCTACACCTTC

J: TRBJ2-1
D: -
V: TRBV20-1
size: -
CDR3: CSARDQKVLEQFF
DNA: TGCAGTGCTAGAGATCAGAAGGTTCTTGAGCAGTTCTTC

J: TRBJ2-7
D: TRBD2
V: TRBV20-1
size: -
CDR3: CSATGLAGSSYEQYF
DNA: TGCAGTGCTACGGGACTAGCGGGAAGCTCCTACGAGCAGTACTTC

J: TRBJ1-5
D: -
V: TRBV20-1
size: few
CDR3: CSASLSSSNQPQHF
DNA: TGCAGTGCTAGTTTGTCAAGTAGCAATCAGCCCCAGCATTTT

J: TRBJ2-6
D: -
V: TRBV7-9
size: many
CDR3: CASSFQPSGANVLTF
DNA: TGTGCCAGCAGCTTCCAACCCTCTGGGGCCAACGTCCTGACTTTC

J: TRBJ1-1
D: -
V: TRBV6-2/TRBV6-3
size: -
CDR3: CASSYDRLGRGTEAFF
DNA: TGTGCCAGCAGTTACGACAGGCTAGGAAGGGGGACTGAAGCTTTCTTT

J: TRBJ2-7
D: -
V: TRBV7-2
size: few
CDR3: CASRPGEGYEQYF
DNA: TGTGCCAGCAGGCCAGGGGAAGGCTACGAGCAGTACTTC

J: TRBJ2-3
D: TRBD2
V: TRBV7-2
size: few
CDR3: CASSSSGRGDTQYF
DNA: TGTGCCAGCAGCTCTAGCGGGAGGGGGGATACGCAGTATTTT

J: TRBJ1-1
D: TRBD1
V: TRBV5-5
size: few
CDR3: CASSLGQGGSTEAFF
DNA: TGTGCCAGCAGCCTAGGACAGGGGGGAAGCACGGAAGCTTTCTTT

J: TRBJ2-6
D: TRBD1
V: TRBV10-2
size: few
CDR3: CASTRTGNTNSGANVLTF
DNA: TGCGCCAGCACCAGGACAGGGAACACCAACTCTGGGGCCAACGTCCTGACTTTC

J: TRBJ1-2
D: -
V: TRBV6-1
size: -
CDR3: CASRESGANYGYTF
DNA: TGTGCCAGCAGAGAGTCGGGAGCTAACTATGGCTACACCTTC

J: TRBJ2-4
D: TRBD1
V: TRBV6-2/TRBV6-3
size: -
CDR3: CASSQDRPKNIQYF
DNA: TGTGCCAGCAGTCAGGACAGGCCGAAAAACATTCAGTACTTC

J: TRBJ1-1
D: TRBD1
V: TRBV11-3
size: -
CDR3: CASSADRGAEAFF
DNA: TGTGCCAGCAGCGCCGACAGGGGCGCTGAAGCTTTCTTT

J: TRBJ1-4
D: -
V: TRBV3-1
size: few
CDR3: CASSQDPGAGEKLFF
DNA: TGTGCCAGCAGCCAAGATCCGGGGGCTGGTGAAAAACTGTTTTTT

J: TRBJ1-2
D: -
V: TRBV5-5
size: few
CDR3: CASSLNEGYTF
DNA: TGTGCCAGCAGCTTGAATGAAGGCTACACCTTC

J: TRBJ2-1
D: TRBD2
V: TRBV11-2
size: few
CDR3: CASSLGTSHYNEQFF
DNA: TGTGCCAGCAGCTTAGGGACTAGCCATTACAATGAGCAGTTCTTC

J: TRBJ2-1
D: -
V: TRBV29-1
size: few
CDR3: CSAASRNNNEQFF
DNA: TGCAGCGCTGCTAGCCGGAACAACAATGAGCAGTTCTTC

J: TRBJ2-5
D: -
V: TRBV20-1
size: few
CDR3: CSASPRERLAEETQYF
DNA: TGCAGTGCTAGCCCTCGGGAGAGATTGGCGGAGGAGACCCAGTACTTC

J: TRBJ1-1
D: -
V: TRBV2
size: few
CDR3: CASHGRGGTEAFF
DNA: TGTGCCAGCCATGGCAGGGGCGGCACTGAAGCTTTCTTT

J: TRBJ2-2
D: -
V: TRBV6-1
size: few
CDR3: CASSPRMENTGELFF
DNA: TGTGCCAGCAGTCCCCGGATGGAGAACACCGGGGAGCTGTTTTTT

J: TRBJ2-7
D: -
V: TRBV3-1
size: -
CDR3: CASSFGQFPHEQYF
DNA: TGTGCCAGCAGTTTCGGACAGTTCCCCCACGAGCAGTACTTC

J: TRBJ2-3
D: -
V: TRBV5-1
size: -
CDR3: CASSTGLTDTQYF
DNA: TGCGCCAGCAGCACCGGACTTACAGATACGCAGTATTTT

J: TRBJ2-5
D: -
V: TRBV20-1
size: -
CDR3: CSARGGQETQYF
DNA: TGCAGTGCTAGGGGGGGACAAGAGACCCAGTACTTC

J: TRBJ1-6
D: TRBD1
V: TRBV14
size: -
CDR3: CASSQRTGMMNSPLHF
DNA: TGTGCCAGCAGCCAGAGGACAGGGATGATGAATTCACCCCTCCACTTT

J: TRBJ1-2
D: TRBD1
V: TRBV6-1
size: -
CDR3: CASSQEDRGNYGYTF
DNA: TGTGCCAGCAGTCAAGAGGACAGGGGAAACTATGGCTACACCTTC

J: TRBJ2-3
D: -
V: TRBV24-1
size: -
CDR3: CATSDPGALGAETDTQYF
DNA: TGTGCCACCAGTGACCCCGGGGCTCTGGGCGCAGAAACAGATACGCAGTATTTT

J: TRBJ1-4
D: TRBD1
V: TRBV10-3
size: -
CDR3: CASGTGGEKLFF
DNA: TGTGCCTCGGGGACAGGGGGTGAAAAACTGTTTTTT

J: TRBJ2-1
D: -
V: TRBV2
size: -
CDR3: CATGLGHSSYNEQFF
DNA: TGTGCCACCGGACTCGGACATAGCTCCTACAATGAGCAGTTCTTC

J: TRBJ2-1
D: -
V: TRBV19
size: -
CDR3: CASRPRVYTYNEQFF
DNA: TGTGCCAGTCGACCGCGGGTTTACACCTACAATGAGCAGTTCTTC

J: TRBJ2-2
D: TRBD1
V: TRBV6-1
size: few
CDR3: CASSRDRGSTGELFF
DNA: TGTGCCAGCAGCAGGGACAGGGGGAGCACCGGGGAGCTGTTTTTT

J: TRBJ1-1
D: -
V: TRBV20-1
size: -
CDR3: CSARRPPDMALEAFF
DNA: TGCAGTGCTAGAAGGCCCCCTGATATGGCGCTTGAAGCTTTCTTT

J: TRBJ1-1
D: TRBD1
V: TRBV29-1
size: -
CDR3: CSTRTGDTEAFF
DNA: TGCAGCACACGAACAGGGGACACTGAAGCTTTCTTT

J: TRBJ2-1
D: TRBD1
V: TRBV12-3/TRBV12-4
size: -
CDR3: CASTGPPGQSYNEQFF
DNA: TGTGCCAGCACCGGCCCTCCGGGACAGAGCTACAATGAGCAGTTCTTC

J: TRBJ1-4
D: -
V: TRBV18
size: few
CDR3: CASSPPSLGRSKKLFF
DNA: TGTGCCAGCTCACCACCGTCGCTAGGGAGATCCAAAAAACTGTTTTTT

J: TRBJ2-2
D: -
V: TRBV2
size: few
CDR3: CASSERSTGELFF
DNA: TGTGCCAGCAGTGAAAGGTCCACCGGGGAGCTGTTTTTT

J: TRBJ1-5
D: -
V: TRBV6-1
size: -
CDR3: CASSPQTAGNQPQHF
DNA: TGTGCCAGCAGCCCCCAGACAGCAGGCAATCAGCCCCAGCATTTT

J: TRBJ1-5
D: -
V: TRBV29-1
size: few
CDR3: CSVRDSNQPQHF
DNA: TGCAGCGTCCGGGACAGCAATCAGCCCCAGCATTTT

J: TRBJ1-2
D: -
V: TRBV5-1
size: -
CDR3: CASSLGEAGYTF
DNA: TGCGCCAGCAGCCTGGGAGAGGCTGGCTACACCTTC

J: TRBJ2-1
D: TRBD2
V: TRBV12-3/TRBV12-4
size: -
CDR3: CASSFRLAAYNEQFF
DNA: TGTGCCAGCAGTTTCAGACTAGCGGCATACAATGAGCAGTTCTTC

J: TRBJ1-6
D: -
V: TRBV27
size: few
CDR3: CASSKDYSTLHF
DNA: TGTGCCAGCAGTAAGGACTACAGTACCCTCCACTTT

J: TRBJ2-1
D: TRBD1
V: TRBV29-1
size: -
CDR3: CSGGTGIYNEQFF
DNA: TGCAGCGGTGGGACAGGCATCTACAATGAGCAGTTCTTC

J: TRBJ2-1
D: -
V: TRBV30
size: -
CDR3: CAWSVRTRDYNEQFF
DNA: TGTGCCTGGAGTGTACGGACCAGGGATTACAATGAGCAGTTCTTC

J: TRBJ1-5
D: -
V: TRBV28
size: -
CDR3: CASRFGGNQPQHF
DNA: TGTGCCAGCCGGTTTGGAGGCAATCAGCCCCAGCATTTT

J: TRBJ2-3
D: TRBD2
V: TRBV3-1
size: few
CDR3: CASSQPTSARGDTQYF
DNA: TGTGCCAGCAGCCAACCGACTAGCGCGAGGGGAGATACGCAGTATTTT

J: TRBJ2-1
D: -
V: TRBV7-9
size: few
CDR3: CASSLRERYNEQFF
DNA: TGTGCCAGCAGCTTAAGGGAGCGCTACAATGAGCAGTTCTTC

J: TRBJ2-1
D: TRBD2
V: TRBV29-1
size: -
CDR3: CSVDLLLAGDFYNEQFF
DNA: TGCAGCGTTGACCTGTTACTAGCGGGAGACTTCTACAATGAGCAGTTCTTC

J: TRBJ2-7
D: -
V: TRBV18
size: -
CDR3: CASSLWKYEQYF
DNA: TGTGCCAGCTCACTTTGGAAGTACGAGCAGTACTTC

J: TRBJ1-1
D: -
V: TRBV5-1
size: few
CDR3: CASSFSGVVTEAFF
DNA: TGCGCCAGCAGCTTCTCGGGGGTGGTCACTGAAGCTTTCTTT

J: TRBJ1-6
D: TRBD1
V: TRBV12-3/TRBV12-4
size: -
CDR3: CASSSPSGQGSRSPLHF
DNA: TGTGCCAGCAGTTCCCCGTCGGGACAGGGAAGTCGATCACCCCTCCACTTT